The entry that follows covers one T cell receptor beta chain sequence. The antigen remains unidentified. This beta chain is off target for a library built for alpha chains, so its abundance means little. The entry originates in a study of spatial heterogeneity in lung cancer. Across the whole study: In the raw reads, each unique TCR and UMI combination was present more than ten times on average.

The time point denotes: sample taken at primary tumor resection. The donor population consisted of roughly 70 patients with untreated, early-stage non-small cell lung cancer. Sequencing of whole RNA from tumor, nontumor lung or frozen PBMC involved no sorting. Broader study findings: For expanded intratumoral alpha and beta TCRs, counts tracked tumor mutation counts.

CDR1 is SGHVS and CDR2 is FQNEAQ in the germline V gene. The CDR3 has 15 residues. V was shortened by 6 bases and J by 3 bases, with 14 bases between the two germline ends. Unique molecular identifiers tagged every individual TCR cDNA molecule. TCRdb itself ran the 5' RACE reads through MiXCR, one entry per CDR3 protein. Of under 15,000 distinct CDR3 sequences in the sample, approximately 4.8% were seen once. This rearrangement joins TRBV7-8 to TRBJ1-4, with D perhaps matching TRBD1 (6 bases). The material was lung tumor tissue, obtained at surgery. This receptor was obtained from a female donor with early-stage non-small cell lung cancer. The chain's CDR3 is CASRDRTASNEKLFF. The CDR3 DNA follows: TGTGCCAGCAGGGATAGGACAGCTTCTAATGAAAAACTGTTTTTT.